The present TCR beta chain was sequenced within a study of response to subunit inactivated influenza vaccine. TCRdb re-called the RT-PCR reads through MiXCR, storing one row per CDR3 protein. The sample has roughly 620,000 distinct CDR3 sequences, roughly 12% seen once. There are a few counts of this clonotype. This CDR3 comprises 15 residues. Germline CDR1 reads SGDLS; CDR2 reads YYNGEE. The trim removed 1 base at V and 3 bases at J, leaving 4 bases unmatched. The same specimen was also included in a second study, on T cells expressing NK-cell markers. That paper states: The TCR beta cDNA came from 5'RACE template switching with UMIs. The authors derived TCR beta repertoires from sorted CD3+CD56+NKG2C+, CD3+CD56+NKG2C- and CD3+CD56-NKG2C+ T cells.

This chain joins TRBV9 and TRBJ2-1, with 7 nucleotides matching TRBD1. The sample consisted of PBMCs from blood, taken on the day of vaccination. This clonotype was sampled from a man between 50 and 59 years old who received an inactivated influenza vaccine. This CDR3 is CASSVPGQNYNEQFF. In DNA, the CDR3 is TGTGCCAGCAGCGTACCGGGACAGAACTACAATGAGCAGTTCTTC.